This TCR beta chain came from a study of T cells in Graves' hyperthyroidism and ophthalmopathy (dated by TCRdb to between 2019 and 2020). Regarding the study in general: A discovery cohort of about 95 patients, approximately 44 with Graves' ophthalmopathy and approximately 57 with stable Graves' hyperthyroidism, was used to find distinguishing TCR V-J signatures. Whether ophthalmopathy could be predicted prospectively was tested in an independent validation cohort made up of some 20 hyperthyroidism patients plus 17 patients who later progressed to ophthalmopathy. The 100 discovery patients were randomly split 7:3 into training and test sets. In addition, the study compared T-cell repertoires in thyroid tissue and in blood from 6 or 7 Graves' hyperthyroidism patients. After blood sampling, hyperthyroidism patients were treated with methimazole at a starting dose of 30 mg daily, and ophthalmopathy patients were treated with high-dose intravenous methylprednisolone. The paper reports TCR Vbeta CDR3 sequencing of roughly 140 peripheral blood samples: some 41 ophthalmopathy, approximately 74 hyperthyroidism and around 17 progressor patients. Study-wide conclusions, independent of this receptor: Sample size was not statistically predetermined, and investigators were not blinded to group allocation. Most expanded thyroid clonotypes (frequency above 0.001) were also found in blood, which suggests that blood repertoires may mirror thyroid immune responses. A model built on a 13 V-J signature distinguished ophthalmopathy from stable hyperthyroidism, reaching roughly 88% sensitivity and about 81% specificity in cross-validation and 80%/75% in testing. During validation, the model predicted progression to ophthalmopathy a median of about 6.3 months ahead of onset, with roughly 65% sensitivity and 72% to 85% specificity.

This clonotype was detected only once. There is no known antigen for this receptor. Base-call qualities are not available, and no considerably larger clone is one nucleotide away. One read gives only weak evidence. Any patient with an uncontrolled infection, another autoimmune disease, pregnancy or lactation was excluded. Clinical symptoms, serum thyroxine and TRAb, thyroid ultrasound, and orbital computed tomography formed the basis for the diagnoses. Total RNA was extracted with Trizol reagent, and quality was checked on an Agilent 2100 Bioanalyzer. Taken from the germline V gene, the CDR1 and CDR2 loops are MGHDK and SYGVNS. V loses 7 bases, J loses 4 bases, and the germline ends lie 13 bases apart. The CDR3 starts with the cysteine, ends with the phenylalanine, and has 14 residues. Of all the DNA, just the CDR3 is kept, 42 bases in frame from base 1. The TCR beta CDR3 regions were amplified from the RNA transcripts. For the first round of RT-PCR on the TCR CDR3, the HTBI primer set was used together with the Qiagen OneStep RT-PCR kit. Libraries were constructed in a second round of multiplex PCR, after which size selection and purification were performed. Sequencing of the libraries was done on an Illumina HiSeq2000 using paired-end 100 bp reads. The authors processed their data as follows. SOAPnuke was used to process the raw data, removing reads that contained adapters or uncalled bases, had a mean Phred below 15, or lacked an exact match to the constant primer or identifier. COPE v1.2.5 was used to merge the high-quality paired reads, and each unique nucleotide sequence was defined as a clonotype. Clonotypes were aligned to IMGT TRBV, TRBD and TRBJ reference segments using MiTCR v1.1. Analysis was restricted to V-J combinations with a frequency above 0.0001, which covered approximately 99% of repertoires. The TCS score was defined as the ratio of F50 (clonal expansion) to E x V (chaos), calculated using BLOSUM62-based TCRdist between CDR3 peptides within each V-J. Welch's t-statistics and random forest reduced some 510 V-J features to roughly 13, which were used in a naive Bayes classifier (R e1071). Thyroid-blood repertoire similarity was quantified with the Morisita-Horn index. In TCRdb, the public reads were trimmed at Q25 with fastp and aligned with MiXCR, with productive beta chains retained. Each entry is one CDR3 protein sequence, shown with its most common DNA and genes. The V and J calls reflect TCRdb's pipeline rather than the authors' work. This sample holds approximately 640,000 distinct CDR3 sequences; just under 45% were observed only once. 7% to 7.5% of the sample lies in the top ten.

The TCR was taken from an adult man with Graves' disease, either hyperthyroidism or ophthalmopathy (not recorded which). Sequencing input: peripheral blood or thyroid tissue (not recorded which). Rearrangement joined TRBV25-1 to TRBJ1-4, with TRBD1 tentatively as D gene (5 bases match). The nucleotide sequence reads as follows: TGTGCCAGCACCCTAAGGAGGGGTAATGAAAAACTGTTTTTT. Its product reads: CASTLRRGNEKLFF.